These 9 T cell receptor delta chains share one sample of origin, sequenced in a study of gamma-delta chains in newborns, infants, children. TCRdb reanalyzed the reads using CATT. Here the sample spans 3,000 to 3,500 delta-chain clones, under 1.5% being singletons. The sequenced sample was blood. Receptor source: a child who was a newborn, infant or young child, either healthy, febrile or measles-vaccinated (not recorded which).

By its share, this clone is large. Other DNA sequences within the sample encode an identical CDR3. The gene calls are TRDV2 and TRDJ3; D is undetermined. V was shortened by 0 bases and J by 0 bases, with 8 bases between the two germline ends. From germline, CDR1 is GEAIGNYY and CDR2 EKD. CDR3 size: 17 residues. Here the CDR3 reads CACDTGFYSWDTRQMFF. The CDR3 coding sequence is TGTGCCTGTGACACCGGATTTTACTCCTGGGACACCCGACAGATGTTTTTC.

This clone was picked up a small number of times. TCRdb's protein for this DNA is that of a much larger clone and differs from the translation at residue 10, likely a read error; the protein shown is the DNA translation. This chain uses TRDV3 with TRDJ2; 8 bases match TRDD3. The trim removed 1 base at V and 4 bases at J, leaving 11 bases unmatched. The germline V gene has CDR1 TVYSNPD and CDR2 GDNSRS (reference sequence). The CDR3 totals 16 residues. The CDR3 DNA sequence: TGTGCCTTTAAGGAATATTACTGGGGGCCGACAGCACAACTCTTCTTT. It translates to CAFKEYYWGPTAQLFF.

Note on this clone: The protein TCRdb lists belongs to a much larger clone and differs from this DNA's translation at residue 4, which points to a read error; the protein shown is made from the DNA. The chain recombines TRDV2 with TRDJ3, with 13 bases lining up with TRDD3. This CDR3 is 20 amino acids long. Germline CDR1 is GEAIGNYY and CDR2 is EKD. The V segment lost 5 bases and the J segment 2 bases; nucleotides outside the gene matches: 11. CDR3 amino acids: CACGPLVLGDTPWDTRQMFF. The CDR3 nucleotides are TGTGCCTGTGGCCCTCTCGTACTGGGGGATACGCCCTGGGACACCCGACAGATGTTTTTC.

Points on this clone: The protein in TCRdb stems from a much larger clone and differs at residue 11 from this DNA's translation, likely a read error; here the protein is translated from the DNA. The chain joins TRDV2 to TRDJ3; 10 nucleotides line up with TRDD3. The CDR3 totals 16 residues. Germline CDR1 GEAIGNYY, CDR2 EKD. The CDR3 sequence is CACDTGGFRDIRQMFF. CDR3 coding DNA: TGTGCCTGTGATACTGGGGGATTCCGGGACATCCGACAGATGTTTTTC.

This clone came up a few times. This DNA translates differently at residue 5 from the TCRdb protein, which is that of a much larger clone; a read error is likely, and the protein shown is the DNA's own translation. The chain is built from TRDV2 and TRDJ3; 13 bases are shared with TRDD3. From germline, CDR1 is GEAIGNYY and CDR2 EKD. J lost 0 bases, V lost 3 bases, and 10 bases had no gene match. This CDR3 is 21 amino acids long. The CDR3 protein is CACDAATGGYASSWDTRQMFF. The CDR3 DNA reads as TGTGCCTGTGACGCCGCCACTGGGGGATACGCAAGCTCCTGGGACACCCGACAGATGTTTTTC.

This clone was found a few times. TCRdb pairs this DNA with a much larger clone's protein that differs at residue 15, likely a read error; the protein shown was translated from the DNA. The chain recombines TRDV2 with TRDJ2, with a weak D call TRDD3 (6 bases). Germline CDR1 and CDR2: GEAIGNYY and EKD. CDR3 size: 17 residues. As DNA, the CDR3 is TGTGCCTGTGACACCGATCCTCCCGCTAGGGGGACAGCACAACACTTCTTT. It codes for CACDTDPPARGTAQHFF.

Of note for this clone: A single base is all that separates this from a far larger clone, so a read error is likely. Other DNA sequences in the sample encode the same CDR3. V and J are TRDV2 and TRDJ1; 12 bases are a match to TRDD3. In germline, CDR1 is GEAIGNYY, CDR2 EKD. CDR3 length: 17 amino acids. CDR3 DNA: TGCGCCTGTGATCTCTGGGGGATACGCGGGTACACCGATAAACTCATCTTT. This gives the protein CACDLWGIRGYTDKLIF.

A note on this clone: TCRdb's protein, taken from a much larger clone, differs from this DNA's translation at residue 5, likely owing to a read error; the protein displayed comes from the DNA. The sample carries other DNA sequences with the same CDR3. V and J are TRDV2 and TRDJ3, with 9 bases fitting TRDD3. V was pared by 3 bases and J by 1 base, with 3 bases of the junction left unmatched. Germline V lookup: CDR1 GEAIGNYY, CDR2 EKD. The CDR3 has 17 residues. CDR3 sequence reads: CACDAWGISWDTRQMFF. CDR3 bases: TGTGCCTGTGACGCCTGGGGGATTTCCTGGGACACCCGACAGATGTTTTTC.

This clone has only a few counts. This is likely an artifact of a read error, given a far larger clone one base away. The same CDR3 arises from other DNA sequences in this sample as well. The genes are TRDV2 and TRDJ3, with 13 nucleotides matching TRDD3. The CDR3 sequence is 20 residues long. CDR1 is GEAIGNYY and CDR2 is EKD in the germline V gene. CDR3 sequence (DNA): TGTGCCTGTGACTCCGTACTGGGGGATACGCGCCATTGGGACACCCGACAGATGTTCTTC. Translating gives CACDSVLGDTRHWDTRQMFF.